The 14 T cell receptor beta chains below come from one sample, sequenced in a study of identical twins. A single record per CDR3 protein comes from TCRdb applying MiXCR to the 5' RACE reads. The sample has some 500,000 distinct CDR3 sequences, about 14% seen once. In addition, the sample was reused for a study of yellow fever vaccine responses in identical twins.

Material: CD4+ T cells sorted from blood. All receptors derive from a young woman in good health.

This clonotype appeared many times. A read error may produce the germline difference seen at one junction end. The V gene is TRBV7-9, the J gene TRBJ2-1; TRBD2 matches 13 bases. The CDR3 extends over 15 amino acids. The germline CDR1 and CDR2 sequences are SEHNR and FQNEAQ (reference sequence). DNA for the CDR3: TGCGCCAGCAGCTTCGGGACTAGCGGGAATAATGAGCAGTTCTTC. As protein: CASSFGTSGNNEQFF.

This clonotype showed up just a few times. This rearrangement joins TRBV4-3 to TRBJ2-3, with D possibly being TRBD2 (5 bases). This CDR3 contains 12 residues. Looked up from germline, CDR1 is LGHNA and CDR2 is YSLEER. V was shortened by 0 bases and J by 10 bases, with 8 bases between the two germline ends. In nucleotides, the CDR3 is TGCGCCAGCAGCCAAGATCTGAGGGCGCAGTATTTT. This sequence encodes CASSQDLRAQYF.

This sequence joins TRBV5-1 and TRBJ2-1; 8 bases map to TRBD1. V lost 1 base, J lost 5 bases, and 11 bases stayed unmatched. The germline gives CDR1 SGHRS, CDR2 YFSETQ. The length of the CDR3 is 17 residues. CDR3 protein: CASSLRVPGQGHNEQFF. In DNA, the CDR3 is TGCGCCAGCAGCTTGCGGGTGCCCGGACAGGGACACAATGAGCAGTTCTTC.

This clonotype was seen many times. The rearrangement uses TRBV5-1 and TRBJ2-2, with 9 bases aligning to TRBD2. The germline V gene has CDR1 SGHRS and CDR2 YFSETQ. The V and J ends lost 4 bases and 3 bases, in that order; junction bases with no gene match: 4. The CDR3 length is 15 residues. DNA of the CDR3: TGCGCCAGCAGCGAAGCGGGAGGTCACACCGGGGAGCTGTTTTTT. Translation gives CASSEAGGHTGELFF.

This clonotype was seen repeatedly, ten times or more. V and J are TRBV11-1 and TRBJ2-1; 14 bases line up with TRBD2. The CDR3 contains 18 residues. Germline V gives CDR1 SGHAT, CDR2 FQDESV (reference sequence). Losses at the gene ends were 5 bases for V and 0 bases for J; bases not matched to a gene: 6. CDR3 loop: CASSPGLAGANSYNEQFF. The CDR3 DNA is TGTGCCAGCAGCCCGGGACTAGCGGGAGCGAACTCCTACAATGAGCAGTTCTTC. Combining the CDR3 with reference TRBV11-1 and TRBJ2-1 gives the whole variable domain EAEVAQSPRYKITEKSQAVAFWCDPISGHATLYWYRQILGQGPELLVQFQDESVVDDSQLPKDRFSAERLKGVDSTLKIQPAELGDSAMYLCASSPGLAGANSYNEQFFGPGTRLTVL.

The table lists this clonotype with a few counts. J is TRBJ1-4 and V is TRBV6-6; TRBD1 agrees at 9 bases. Germline CDR1 MNHNY, CDR2 SVGAGI (reference sequence). CDR3 size: 13 residues. Trimming cost V 5 bases and J 8 bases; bases outside gene matches: 3. The CDR3 DNA is TGTGCCAGCAGTCGGACAGGGGACGAAAAACTGTTTTTT. Protein: CASSRTGDEKLFF.

This clonotype was counted between two and nine times. This chain uses TRBV10-3 with TRBJ1-4, with D possibly TRBD1 on 5 matching bases. V was shortened by 10 bases and J by 7 bases, with 19 bases between the two germline ends. Germline lookup yields CDR1 ENHRY and CDR2 SYGVKD. This CDR3 is built from 14 residues. The DNA for the CDR3 is TGTGCCACTTCGCCCGGGGGATCGGGTGAAAAACTGTTTTTT. Translation gives CATSPGGSGEKLFF.

Ten or more counts support this clonotype. The chain couples TRBV5-1 to TRBJ1-2; D perhaps matches TRBD1 (5 bases). Germline V gene sequence: CDR1 SGHRS, CDR2 YFSETQ. The CDR3 is 14 residues long. The V gene lost 1 base and the J gene lost 2 bases, with 9 bases spanning the gap. CDR3 in DNA: TGCGCCAGCAGCTTGACGGCAGGGAACTATGGCTACACCTTC. It is translated as CASSLTAGNYGYTF. Using reference TRBV5-1 and TRBJ1-2 for the parts outside the CDR3, the full variable domain is KAGVTQTPRYLIKTRGQQVTLSCSPISGHRSVSWYQQTPGQGLQFLFEYFSETQRNKGNFPGRFSGRQFSNSRSEMNVSTLELGDSALYLCASSLTAGNYGYTFGSGTRLTVV.

The chain recombines TRBV10-1 with TRBJ2-3; 7 nucleotides line up with TRBD1. Trimming at V came to 5 bases and at J to 7 bases, leaving 6 bases not matched to a gene. The length of the CDR3 is 13 residues. The germline V gene encodes CDR1 WNHNN and CDR2 SYGVQD (reference sequence). CDR3 region: CASSRQGRYTQYF. CDR3 DNA: TGCGCCAGCAGTCGACAGGGTCGGTATACGCAGTATTTT.

This clonotype was seen repeatedly, ten times or more. The chain couples TRBV7-9 to TRBJ2-7; TRBD2 might be the D (5 bases). This CDR3 is built from 15 residues. CDR1 and CDR2 (germline): SEHNR, FQNEAQ (reference sequence). V lost 1 base, J lost 2 bases, and 12 bases lay in between. DNA for the CDR3: TGTGCCAGCAGCTTAGTGGGCGGGTCTACCTACGAGCAGTACTTC. It encodes CASSLVGGSTYEQYF.

This clonotype was detected only a few times. The rearrangement uses TRBV12-3 or TRBV12-4 and TRBJ2-7, with 8 nucleotides matching TRBD2. Losses at the gene ends were 6 bases for V and 0 bases for J; bases not matched to a gene: 16. CDR3 length equals 18 residues. The CDR3 region is CASSQSTPGGGVSYEQYF. The CDR3 bases are TGTGCCAGCAGCCAATCAACCCCCGGGGGGGGAGTCTCCTACGAGCAGTACTTC.

This clonotype was counted a few times. The CDR3 bases are TGCGCCAGCAGCCAAGACTCCCGCGTCGATACGCAGTATTTT. Translating gives CASSQDSRVDTQYF. The chain recombines TRBV4-3 with TRBJ2-3; D gene uncertain. This CDR3 is 14 amino acids long. The ends were cut back, 0 bases at V and 6 bases at J, with 10 bases in the middle. Germline V gene sequence: CDR1 LGHNA, CDR2 YSLEER.

The rearrangement joins TRBV10-1 to TRBJ2-3; 9 bases are a match to TRBD2. The ends lost 3 bases at V and 4 bases at J; junction bases unmatched: 2. Per the germline V gene, CDR1 is WNHNN and CDR2 is SYGVQD (reference sequence). This CDR3 has 14 amino acids. For the CDR3, the DNA is TGCGCCAGCAGTGAAGCGGGAGGACCAGATACGCAGTATTTT. This encodes CASSEAGGPDTQYF.

This clonotype was observed a few times. This chain connects TRBV20-1 to TRBJ1-1, with a weak D call TRBD1 (5 bases). The germline V gene has CDR1 DFQATT and CDR2 SNEGSKA (reference sequence). The ends were cut back, 5 bases at V and 5 bases at J, with 15 bases in the middle. This CDR3 has 13 residues. CDR3 DNA: TGCAGTGCTGTCACGGGGGGTTGGACTGAAGCTTTCTTT. Its translation: CSAVTGGWTEAFF.